This T cell receptor beta chain was retrieved from a study of blood T cell repertoires in COVID-19. Study overall: There were acute and convalescent COVID-19 samples, and they came from the United States, Italy and Spain. The cDNA or gDNA used as material had been derived from T cells, B-cell-depleted T cells, or PBMCs.

With V trimmed by 2 bases and J by 6 bases, 9 bases remained unmatched. Germline CDR1 and CDR2: SGHTS and YDEGEE. CDR3 length equals 15 residues. Followed longitudinally, the Seattle patients had been enrolled during active infection. Original processing notes: Reference gene primer amplification in the assay estimated nucleated cell counts. Assay used: immunoSEQ multiplex PCR; TCRdb lists only in-frame clones, some missing. Clone size and the V and J calls come from that table; the DNA yielded D and trimming. The data hold around 250,000 clones, with around 89% observed a single time. A single count supports this clone.

This sequence was found in a woman in her sixties with COVID-19, enrolled during active disease. The V call is TRBV5-8, the J call TRBJ1-1, with 8 bases identical to TRBD1. Sequenced: peripheral blood. For the CDR3, the DNA is TGTGCCAGCAGCTTTCGACAGGGGAGAAGGGCTGAAGCTTTCTTT. This sequence encodes CASSFRQGRRAEAFF. Filled out from reference TRBV5-8 and TRBJ1-1, the complete variable domain reads EAGVTQSPTHLIKTRGQQATLRCSPISGHTSVYWYQQALGLGLQFLLWYDEGEERNRGNFPPRFSGRQFPNYSSELNVNALELEDSALYLCASSFRQGRRAEAFFGQGTRLTVV.